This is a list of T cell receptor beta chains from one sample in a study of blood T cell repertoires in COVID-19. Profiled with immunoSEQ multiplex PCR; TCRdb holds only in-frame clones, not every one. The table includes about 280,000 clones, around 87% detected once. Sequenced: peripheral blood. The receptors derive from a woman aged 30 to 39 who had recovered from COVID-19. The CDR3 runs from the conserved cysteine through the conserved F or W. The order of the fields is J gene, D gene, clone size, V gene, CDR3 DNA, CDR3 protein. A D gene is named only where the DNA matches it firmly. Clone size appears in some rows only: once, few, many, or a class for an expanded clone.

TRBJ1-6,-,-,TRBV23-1,TGCGCCAGCAGTCCGACGGGACATTATAATTCACCCCTCCACTTT,CASSPTGHYNSPLHF
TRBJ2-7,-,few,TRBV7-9,TGTGCCAGCAGCTTAGCGGGTCGAGATGAGGGTAAGGGCGGCTACGAGCAGTACTTC,CASSLAGRDEGKGGYEQYF
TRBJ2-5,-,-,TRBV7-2,TGTGCCAGTGTACGCGGCGGAGCCCTCCAAGAGACCCAGTACTTC,CASVRGGALQETQYF
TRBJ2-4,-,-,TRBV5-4,TGTGCCAGCAGCCAACAAACAGGAGCCAAAAACATTCAGTACTTC,CASSQQTGAKNIQYF
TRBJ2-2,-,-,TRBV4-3,TGCGCCAGCAGCCAGAACTCTAGGACCGGGGAGCTGTTTTTT,CASSQNSRTGELFF
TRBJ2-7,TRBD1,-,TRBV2,TGTGCCAGCACTCGGGACAGGGGGAACGAGCAGTACTTC,CASTRDRGNEQYF
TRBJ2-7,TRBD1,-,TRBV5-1,TGCGCCAGCAGCTCGCGACAGGGCTACGAGCAGTACTTC,CASSSRQGYEQYF
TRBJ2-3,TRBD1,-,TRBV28,TGTGCCAGCTGGGGACAGCGCACAGATACGCAGTATTTT,CASWGQRTDTQYF
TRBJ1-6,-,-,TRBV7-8,TGTGCCAGCAGCTTAGACACCGATTCACCCCTCCACTTT,CASSLDTDSPLHF
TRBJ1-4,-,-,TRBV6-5,TGTGCCAGCAGGGGCCCTATAGAATGGGAAAAACTGTTTTTT,CASRGPIEWEKLFF
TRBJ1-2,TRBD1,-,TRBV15,TGTGCCACCAGCAGCGAACAGGGGTGGGGCTATGGCTACACCTTC,CATSSEQGWGYGYTF
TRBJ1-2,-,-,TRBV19,TGTGCCAGTAGTCCCCGGGGAGGCACTAACTATGGCTACACCTTC,CASSPRGGTNYGYTF
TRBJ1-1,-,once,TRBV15,TGTGCCACCAGCAGAGATTTCAGGGGAAGAGCTGAAGCTTTCTTT,CATSRDFRGRAEAFF
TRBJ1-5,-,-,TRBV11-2,TGTGCCAGCGCCCAGGGGCAGGGCGGCAATCAGCCCCAGCATTTT,CASAQGQGGNQPQHF
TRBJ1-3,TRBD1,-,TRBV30,TGTGCCTGGAACCAGGGGGCAGGGGGAAACACCATATATTTT,CAWNQGAGGNTIYF
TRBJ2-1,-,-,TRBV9,TGTGCCAGCAGCGCCCGAAAGCTCCGCAATGAGCAGTTCTTC,CASSARKLRNEQFF
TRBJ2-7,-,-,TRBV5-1,TGCGCCAGCAGCCCCGACCAGGGTCTACAGTCTTACGAGCAGTACTTC,CASSPDQGLQSYEQYF
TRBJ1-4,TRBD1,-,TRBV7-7,TGTGCTAGCAGCTTAGATGGGACAGGGGCGGAAAAACTGTTTTTT,CASSLDGTGAEKLFF
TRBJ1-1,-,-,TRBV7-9,TGTGCCAGCAGCTTTTTGTACAATGACACTGAAGCTTTCTTT,CASSFLYNDTEAFF
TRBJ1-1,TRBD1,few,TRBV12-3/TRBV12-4,TGTGCCAGCAGCACTACAGGGGGAGCTTTCTTT,CASSTTGGAFF
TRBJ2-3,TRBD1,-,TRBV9,TGTGCCAGCAGCGTATCGAACAGGGGAGGCACAGATACGCAGTATTTT,CASSVSNRGGTDTQYF
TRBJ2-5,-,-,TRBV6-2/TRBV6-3,TGTGCCAGCAGTTATCAGGGGCCGAGTGTGGAGACCCAGTACTTC,CASSYQGPSVETQYF
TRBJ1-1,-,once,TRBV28,TGTGCCAGCAGCTACGGGTTTGGGGGAGGCACTGAAGCTTTCTTT,CASSYGFGGGTEAFF
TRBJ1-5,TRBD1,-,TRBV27,TGTGCCAGCAGTGGGACAGGCGTGAATCAGCCCCAGCATTTT,CASSGTGVNQPQHF
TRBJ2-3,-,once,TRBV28,TGTGCCAGCAGTCTAGCGCTAGGGGCAGATACGCAGTATTTT,CASSLALGADTQYF
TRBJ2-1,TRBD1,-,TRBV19,TGTGCCAGTAGTATTGGGGACAGGGGTAAAAATGAGCAGTTCTTC,CASSIGDRGKNEQFF
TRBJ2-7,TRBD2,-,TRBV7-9,TGTGCCAGCACCTTGGGACTAGCGGGACCGTACGAGCAGTACTTC,CASTLGLAGPYEQYF
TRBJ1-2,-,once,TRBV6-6,TGTGCCAGCAGTCACCGGGGGACTTCGAGGGCCTATGGCTACACCTTC,CASSHRGTSRAYGYTF
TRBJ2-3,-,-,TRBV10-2,TGCGCCAGCAGTGAGTCCCTCACCCAAGTAGCAGATACGCAGTATTTT,CASSESLTQVADTQYF
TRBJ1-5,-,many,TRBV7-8,TGTGCCAGCAGCTTCAGTAGGCAGGGCAATCAGCCCCAGCATTTT,CASSFSRQGNQPQHF
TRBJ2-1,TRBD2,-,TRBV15,TGTGCCACCAGATGGGGGGGGTCCTACAATGAGCAGTTCTTC,CATRWGGSYNEQFF